A single sample gave rise to the 28 T cell receptor beta chains below, sequenced in a study of blood T cell repertoires in COVID-19. Sequencing used immunoSEQ multiplex PCR; TCRdb keeps in-frame clones, though not all of them. The sample shows around 280,000 clones, around 84% of them seen only once. The sequencing sample was made of peripheral blood. These receptors originate from a man aged 70-80 years with acute or convalescent COVID-19.

The genes are TRBV5-4 and TRBJ2-1, with 7 bases identical to TRBD2. The CDR3 length is 17 residues. Germline CDR1 and CDR2: SGHNT and YYREEE (reference sequence). Trimming at V came to 10 bases and at J to 1 base, leaving 17 bases not matched to a gene. CDR3 sequence reads: CASTGRGGRASYNEQFF. Here the CDR3 DNA reads TGTGCCTCTACCGGACGGGGAGGGAGGGCGTCCTACAATGAGCAGTTCTTC.

This rearrangement joins TRBV4-3 to TRBJ1-2; no firm D call. The germline V gene encodes CDR1 LGHNA and CDR2 YSLEER. V lost 1 base, J lost 4 bases, and 16 bases lay in between. CDR3 length: 16 amino acids. The CDR3: CASSQGSTPRGYGYTF. The CDR3 DNA is TGCGCCAGCAGCCAAGGGTCCACCCCCCGCGGCTATGGCTACACCTTC.

The V gene is TRBV18, the J gene TRBJ2-2; D gene unclear. Trimming removed 6 bases from V and 3 bases from J, with 2 bases in between. Germline V lookup: CDR1 KGHSH, CDR2 LQKENI. The CDR3 consists of 11 residues. CDR3 loop: CASSDTGELFF. The CDR3, as DNA: TGTGCCAGCTCCGACACCGGGGAGCTGTTTTTT.

This clone was recorded only once. The chain recombines TRBV19 with TRBJ1-4; no reliable D call. V lost 3 bases and J lost 8, with 10 bases in between. This CDR3 comprises 13 residues. Germline CDR1 LNHDA, CDR2 SQIVND (reference sequence). Here the CDR3 DNA reads TGTGCCAGTAGTATTACCCTACGGGAAAAACTGTTTTTT. This encodes CASSITLREKLFF.

V usage is TRBV4-3 and J usage is TRBJ1-2, with D possibly matching TRBD1 (5 bases). There are 15 residues in the CDR3. The germline gives CDR1 LGHNA, CDR2 YSLEER. Between the trimmed V and J ends, which lost 2 bases and 4 bases, there was a span of 14 bases. CDR3 bases: TGCGCCAGCAGCCAAAGAGACAGAGACTTCTATGGCTACACCTTC. This gives the protein CASSQRDRDFYGYTF.

The CDR3 nucleotides are TGCGCCAGCAGCCAAGAGGCGGGGGAGGAGAATGAGCAGTTCTTC. As protein: CASSQEAGEENEQFF. J is TRBJ2-1 and V is TRBV4-3; 7 bases agree with TRBD2. The germline gives CDR1 LGHNA, CDR2 YSLEER. V dropped 0 bases and J dropped 7; count of bases not matched to a gene: 6. The CDR3 covers 15 residues.

V gene TRBV5-4 combines with J gene TRBJ2-5, with D maybe TRBD2 (9 bases). The CDR3 is 14 residues long. V was clipped by 4 bases and J by 5 bases, with 15 bases between them. CDR1 is SGHNT, CDR2 YYREEE, per germline (reference sequence). CDR3 sequence (DNA): TGTGCCAGCAGCAGCGGGAGGACAGGGGAGACCCAGTACTTC. Its translation is CASSSGRTGETQYF.

In this sample, this clone turned up once. V is TRBV28 and J is TRBJ2-3; possibly TRBD1 for D (5 bases). Trimming pared 5 bases from V and 1 base from J, leaving 13 bases between. The CDR3 runs to 15 residues. From germline, CDR1 is MDHEN and CDR2 SYDVKM. For the CDR3, the DNA is TGTGCCAGCAGTCCCAGGCAGGGCGGCACAGATACGCAGTATTTT. It is translated as CASSPRQGGTDTQYF.

Details on this clone: In the same sample, other DNA sequences code for this CDR3. V gene TRBV7-8 combines with J gene TRBJ1-5; D perhaps matches TRBD1 (6 bases). Per the germline V gene, CDR1 is SGHVS and CDR2 is FQNEAQ. The V gene lost 4 bases and the J gene lost 1 base, with 14 bases spanning the gap. The CDR3 contains 16 residues. The CDR3 sequence is CASSSGAGASNQPQHF. The DNA of the CDR3 is TGTGCCAGCAGCTCTGGAGCGGGGGCGAGCAATCAGCCCCAGCATTTT.

V gene TRBV28 combines with J gene TRBJ1-4; weak D call: TRBD1 (5 bases). V was pared by 6 bases and J by 0 bases, with 14 bases between. Germline V gives CDR1 MDHEN, CDR2 SYDVKM. The CDR3 has 16 amino acids. Here the CDR3 reads CASSPGGAATNEKLFF. The CDR3 nucleotides are TGTGCCAGCAGCCCTGGCGGGGCTGCAACTAATGAAAAACTGTTTTTT.

The chain combines TRBV7-9 with TRBJ1-3; 12 positions match TRBD1. The CDR3 is 15 amino acids. Germline values: CDR1 SEHNR, CDR2 FQNEAQ (reference sequence). V lost 8 bases and J lost 4; bases outside the gene matches: 6. The CDR3 region has the DNA TGTGCCAGCCTGGGACAGGGGGCGCGGGGAAACACCATATATTTT. Amino acid sequence: CASLGQGARGNTIYF. Using reference TRBV7-9 and TRBJ1-3 for the parts outside the CDR3, the full variable domain is DTGVSQNPRHKITKRGQNVTFRCDPISEHNRLYWYRQTLGQGPEFLTYFQNEAQLEKSRLLSDRFSAERPKGSFSTLEIQRTEQGDSAMYLCASLGQGARGNTIYFGEGSWLTVV.

V and J are TRBV27 and TRBJ2-3, with 9 bases fitting TRBD2. The CDR3 consists of 17 residues. With 9 bases clipped from V and 0 bases from J, the junction kept 13 bases outside the gene matches. CDR1 and CDR2 (germline): MNHEY, SMNVEV (reference sequence). CDR3 region: CARRGGREGPSTDTQYF. In DNA, the CDR3 is TGTGCCAGGAGGGGTGGGCGGGAGGGACCTAGCACAGATACGCAGTATTTT.

J is TRBJ2-2 and V is TRBV6-1; D is unclear. This CDR3 region has 14 residues. The germline CDR1 and CDR2 sequences are MNHNS and SASEGT. The V end was cut by 1 base, the J end by 4 bases, with 7 bases between. CDR3 in DNA: TGTGCCAGCAGTGAAGGCGGCGGCACCGGGGAGCTGTTTTTT. This translates into CASSEGGGTGELFF.

The chain uses TRBV11-3 and TRBJ2-7; D call uncertain. V was shortened by 2 bases and J by 6 bases, with 11 bases between the two germline ends. This CDR3 contains 13 residues. CDR1 and CDR2 (germline): SGHNT, YENEEA. The CDR3 sequence: CASSLSTWAEQYF. In DNA form, the CDR3 reads TGTGCCAGCAGCTTATCGACCTGGGCCGAGCAGTACTTC.

The V call is TRBV7-2, the J call TRBJ2-5, with D possibly matching TRBD2 (8 bases). The CDR3 totals 15 residues. CDR1 SGHTA and CDR2 FQGNSA come from the germline V gene. Trimming pared 1 base from V and 9 bases from J, leaving 18 bases between. CDR3 nucleotide sequence: TGTGCCAGCAGCTTAGGACAGGGACTAGAAACGGCCCAGTACTTC. It codes for CASSLGQGLETAQYF.

The genes are TRBV28 and TRBJ1-5; TRBD1 might be the D (6 bases). This CDR3 has 12 residues. V was trimmed by 6 bases and J by 9 bases, leaving 12 bases between them. CDR1 is MDHEN and CDR2 is SYDVKM in the germline V gene. The CDR3 region is CASSPPRGPQHF. The CDR3 DNA follows: TGTGCCAGCAGCCCGCCCAGGGGGCCCCAGCATTTT.

Written as DNA, the CDR3 is TGTGCCAGCAGCTTATACTACAATGAGCAGTTCTTC. Translation: CASSLYYNEQFF. The genes are TRBV13 and TRBJ2-1; D remains unclear. Germline values: CDR1 PRHDT, CDR2 FYEKMQ (reference sequence). The CDR3 length is 12 residues. The V end lost 2 bases, the J end lost 3 bases, and 2 bases lay between the germline ends.

The chain has TRBV11-2 and TRBJ1-6; 11 positions match TRBD1. Unmatched junction bases numbered 10, after V lost 5 bases and J lost 10 bases. Germline V gene lookup returns CDR1 SGHAT and CDR2 FQNNGV. This CDR3 comprises 16 residues. The DNA for the CDR3 is TGTGCCAGCAGCGAGAGGACAGGGGGCTATGGATCACCCCTCCACTTT. It translates to CASSERTGGYGSPLHF.

This clone was found a few times. The chain employs TRBV29-1 and TRBJ1-1; TRBD1 matches at 8 bases. The CDR3 spans 15 residues. In germline, CDR1 is SQVTM, CDR2 ANQGSEA. V was pared by 1 base and J by 5 bases, with 9 bases of the junction left unmatched. The DNA of the CDR3 is TGCAGCGTTGAAGGCTCGGACAGGGTAGGGACTGAAGCTTTCTTT. Protein sequence: CSVEGSDRVGTEAFF.

This clone was detected only once. J is TRBJ2-1 and V is TRBV5-1; TRBD1 agrees at 8 bases. The germline V gene encodes CDR1 SGHRS and CDR2 YFSETQ. Germline trimming cut 0 bases from V and 7 bases from J; bases unmatched to any gene: 6. This CDR3 comprises 15 residues. The CDR3 bases are TGCGCCAGCAGCTTGGGGGCAGGGGGCTTGAATGAGCAGTTCTTC. Its translation is CASSLGAGGLNEQFF.

The chain couples TRBV3-1 (or the pseudogene TRBV3-2) to TRBJ1-2; a possible D gene is TRBD1 (5 bases). Germline-derived CDR1 and CDR2 are LGHDT and YNNKEL (reference sequence). Trimming stripped 3 bases from V and 6 bases from J, with 17 bases between. CDR3 length: 15 amino acids. The CDR3 DNA reads as TGTGCCAGCAGCCACATTTCCAGGGCGGAGCATGGCTACACCTTC. Translation: CASSHISRAEHGYTF.

This chain's CDR3 is CSVGQSGTGILNYGYTF. As DNA, the CDR3 is TGCAGCGTAGGACAATCCGGGACAGGGATTTTGAACTATGGCTACACCTTC. The chain employs TRBV29-1 and TRBJ1-2, with 9 bases matching TRBD1. J gave up 2 bases and V 6 bases, and 16 bases lay outside the gene matches. The CDR3 is made up of 17 amino acids. Germline CDR1 is SQVTM and CDR2 is ANQGSEA.

V gene TRBV7-9 combines with J gene TRBJ2-1; D remains ambiguous. Deletions cut 0 bases from V and 8 bases from J, with 20 bases between. Per the germline V gene, CDR1 is SEHNR and CDR2 is FQNEAQ (reference sequence). This CDR3 is built from 17 residues. The CDR3 protein is CASSLATRRAGEDEQFF. CDR3 DNA sequence: TGTGCCAGCAGCTTAGCGACTCGTCGAGCCGGAGAGGATGAGCAGTTCTTC.

The chain recombines TRBV12-3 or TRBV12-4 with TRBJ1-5; D is unclear. The ends were cut back, 4 bases at V and 7 bases at J, with 11 bases in the middle. This CDR3 region has 13 residues. The CDR3 protein is CASSSLLSQPQHF. In nucleotides, the CDR3 is TGTGCCAGCAGTTCCCTCCTTAGCCAGCCCCAGCATTTT.

This clone was seen a few times. J is TRBJ2-3 and V is TRBV6-2 or TRBV6-3; TRBD2 matches 10 bases. The CDR3 runs to 16 residues. The V gene's germline CDR1 is MNHEY and CDR2 SVGEGT. V lost 5 bases to trimming and J lost 2 bases; unmatched junction nucleotides: 7. This chain's CDR3 is CASSLEAGGFTDTQYF. CDR3 nucleotides: TGTGCCAGCAGTCTCGAAGCGGGGGGGTTCACAGATACGCAGTATTTT.

V is TRBV11-1 and J is TRBJ1-1, with D possibly TRBD1 on 6 matching bases. Germline V gene lookup returns CDR1 SGHAT and CDR2 FQDESV (reference sequence). The CDR3 is 14 amino acids. Between the trimmed V and J ends, which lost 3 bases and 3 bases, there was a span of 11 bases. CDR3 amino acids: CASSLDSQDTEAFF. The DNA for the CDR3 is TGTGCCAGCAGCTTGGACAGCCAAGACACTGAAGCTTTCTTT.

The CDR3 here is CASSQIYRDRVFNQPQHF. The CDR3 DNA reads TGCGCCAGCAGCCAGATTTACCGGGACAGGGTATTCAATCAGCCCCAGCATTTT. The chain uses TRBV4-1 and TRBJ1-5; TRBD1 aligns across 9 bases. CDR1 is MGHRA and CDR2 is YSYEKL in the germline V gene. The trim removed 3 bases at V and 3 bases at J, leaving 12 bases unmatched. The CDR3 is made up of 18 amino acids.

V and J are TRBV12-2 and TRBJ2-7; the table's D call TRBD2 went unverified against the DNA. TRBV12-2 is an annotated pseudogene. The CDR3 consists of 18 residues. Here the CDR3 reads CASRLAHFRGRVGYEQYF. DNA for the CDR3: TGTGCAAGTCGCTTAGCGCATTTCCGCGGGAGGGTAGGGTACGAGCAGTACTTC.